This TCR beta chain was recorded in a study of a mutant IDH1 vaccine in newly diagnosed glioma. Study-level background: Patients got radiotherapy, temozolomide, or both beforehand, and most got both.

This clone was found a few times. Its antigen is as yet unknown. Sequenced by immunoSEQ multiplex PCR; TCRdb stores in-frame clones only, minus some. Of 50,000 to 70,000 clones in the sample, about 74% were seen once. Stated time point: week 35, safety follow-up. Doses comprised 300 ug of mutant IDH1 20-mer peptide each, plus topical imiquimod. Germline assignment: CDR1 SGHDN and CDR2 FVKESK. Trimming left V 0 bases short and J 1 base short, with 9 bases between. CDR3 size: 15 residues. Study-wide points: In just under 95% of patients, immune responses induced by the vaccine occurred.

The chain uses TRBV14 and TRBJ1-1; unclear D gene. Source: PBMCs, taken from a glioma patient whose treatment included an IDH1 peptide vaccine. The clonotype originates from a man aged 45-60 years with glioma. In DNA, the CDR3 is TGTGCCAGCAGCCAAGATGAACACGAGAACACTGAAGCTTTCTTT. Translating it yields CASSQDEHENTEAFF.